The 19 T cell receptor beta chains presented below share a single source sample, sequenced in a study of tissue T cells after allogeneic stem cell transplantation. Libraries were prepared by immunoSEQ multiplex PCR; TCRdb keeps only in-frame clonotypes and omits some of them. The sample lists roughly 5,000 clones, 45% occurring once. Indicated time point: mouse harvest day 14 after allogeneic transplant. Tail vein injection delivered 10^7 T-cell-depleted bone marrow cells and 10^6 splenic CD5+ T cells. The sample consisted of gut tissue. The receptors here all came from a female BALB/c mouse given C57BL/6 T cells with graft-versus-host disease after an allogeneic hematopoietic cell transplant.

By sample fraction, this clone is medium-sized. The genes and germline here are from mouse. The read terminates 1 residue ahead of where the CDR3 ends, so the germline J gene completes it. The rearrangement joins TRBV12-1 to TRBJ2-7; TRBD2 agrees at 13 bases. CDR1 and CDR2 (germline): SGHSN, HYEKVE. The J segment lost 0 bases and the V segment lost 4 bases, leaving 2 bases of the junction unmatched. CDR3 length: 15 residues. The part of the CDR3 DNA that was read is TGTGCCAGCTCCCGGGACTGGGGGGGCTCCTATGAACAGTAC. The encoded protein is CASSRDWGGSYEQY. The full CDR3 reads CASSRDWGGSYEQYF.

In its sample, this clone was seen once. Germline and genes: mouse. The read finishes 1 residue shy of the CDR3 end, and the germline J gene is used to complete it. The J gene is TRBJ2-4, the V gene TRBV1, with a possible D match to TRBD2 (5 bases). Germline V gives CDR1 NSQYPW, CDR2 LRSPGD (reference sequence). V dropped 1 base and J dropped 2 bases, with 7 bases sitting between them. The CDR3 sequence is 14 residues long. This chain's CDR3 is CTCSAGTFQNTLYF. The sequenced part of the CDR3 DNA is TGCACCTGCAGTGCAGGGACTTTTCAAAACACCTTGTAC.

Regarding this clone: Mouse gene names apply. The read finishes 1 residue shy of the CDR3 end, and the germline J gene is used to complete it. The rearrangement uses TRBV12-1 and TRBJ1-4, with 8 bases lining up with TRBD1. Germline CDR1 is SGHSN and CDR2 is HYEKVE. CDR3 length equals 15 residues. V shed 0 bases and J 3 bases; nucleotides not matched to a gene: 2. CDR3 region: CASSLQGATNERLFF. The sequenced CDR3 bases are TGTGCCAGCTCTCTCCAGGGGGCGACCAACGAAAGATTATTT.

For this clone: The genes and germline here are from mouse. Read sequence stops 1 residue before the CDR3 end, and the germline J gene provides the missing end. The V gene is TRBV26, the J gene TRBJ1-1, with D unresolved. The germline V and J ends were trimmed by 5 bases and 1 base, with 5 bases remaining between them. CDR1 KGHPV and CDR2 FQNQEV come from the germline V gene (reference sequence). The CDR3 consists of 12 residues. CDR3 sequence reads: CASSEQNTEVFF. The DNA read from the CDR3 is TGTGCCAGCAGTGAACAAAACACAGAAGTCTTC. The entire variable domain, with the rest obtained from reference TRBV26 and TRBJ1-1, is as follows: NSKVIQTPRYLVKGQGQKAKMRCIPEKGHPVVFWYQQNKNNEFKFLINFQNQEVLQQIDMTEKRFSAECPSNSPCSLEIQSSEAGDSALYLCASSEQNTEVFFGKGTRLTVV.

Comments on this clone: Gene labels here are mouse ones. Coverage ceases 1 residue before the CDR3 finishes, and the germline J gene fills in the end. This sequence joins TRBV3 and TRBJ2-4; D perhaps matches TRBD2 (7 bases). Germline values: CDR1 SNHLY, CDR2 FYNGKV (reference sequence). The CDR3 has 13 residues. Trimming removed 3 bases from V and 5 bases from J, with 9 bases in between. CDR3 protein: CASSFLGANTLYF. The sequenced CDR3 bases are TGTGCCAGCAGCTTTCTGGGGGCAAACACCTTGTAC.

This clone was picked up a small number of times. Mouse gene names and germline throughout. CDR3 DNA, as far as it was read: TGTGCCAGCAGTTGGGACAGGGGGCAACAGTAC. Its protein product is CASSWDRGQQY. The full CDR3 is CASSWDRGQQYF. The chain recombines TRBV3 with TRBJ2-7; 12 bases agree with TRBD1. The read stops 1 residue short of the end of the CDR3; the missing end is completed from the germline J gene. This CDR3 has 12 residues. The germline gives CDR1 SNHLY, CDR2 FYNGKV (reference sequence). With V trimmed by 6 bases and J by 8 bases, 2 bases remained unmatched.

Regarding this clone: The listed genes are named as in mouse. The read stops 1 residue short of the end of the CDR3; the missing end is completed from the germline J gene. The gene calls are TRBV3 and TRBJ1-4; D uncertain. V was clipped by 6 bases and J by 0 bases, with 11 bases between them. From germline, CDR1 is SNHLY and CDR2 FYNGKV (reference sequence). The CDR3 spans 15 residues. Partial CDR3 DNA: TGTGCCAGCAGGCAGACGGCCTTTTCCAACGAAAGATTATTT. Its protein product is CASRQTAFSNERLF. Given in full, the CDR3 is CASRQTAFSNERLFF.

Comments on this clone: The listed genes are named as in mouse. Read sequence stops 1 residue before the CDR3 end, and the germline J gene provides the missing end. The chain joins TRBV26 to TRBJ2-7; TRBD2 matches 7 bases. J gave up 6 bases and V 2 bases, and 4 bases lay outside the gene matches. Germline loops: CDR1 KGHPV, CDR2 FQNQEV (reference sequence). The CDR3 runs 13 residues. The part of the CDR3 DNA that was read is TGTGCCAGCAGTCTGAAACTGGGGCTTGAACAGTAC. Its protein product is CASSLKLGLEQY. The CDR3 as a whole reads CASSLKLGLEQYF.

Regarding this clone: Mouse gene names apply. Read data end 1 residue before the CDR3 end; the end is taken from the germline J gene. V and J are TRBV5 and TRBJ1-2, with 7 bases matching TRBD1. CDR1 is LGHNA, CDR2 YNLKQL, per germline (reference sequence). Trimming took 0 bases from V and 2 from J; bases not matched to a gene: 0. The CDR3 sequence is 14 residues long. Here the CDR3 reads CASSQDRGNSDYTF. The sequenced CDR3 bases are TGTGCCAGCAGCCAAGACAGGGGGAACTCCGACTACACC.

This clone counts as medium-sized. Gene and germline names: mouse. The read falls 1 residue short of the CDR3 end, and the missing part is taken from the germline J gene. This chain joins TRBV26 and TRBJ1-4; 9 bases map to TRBD1. The CDR3 loop spans 14 amino acids. Germline-derived CDR1 and CDR2 are KGHPV and FQNQEV (reference sequence). V shed 5 bases and J 9 bases; nucleotides not matched to a gene: 7. The CDR3 loop is CASSLDRGGKRLFF. CDR3 DNA, as far as it was read: TGTGCCAGCAGTTTGGACAGGGGAGGCAAAAGATTATTT.

This clone was detected only a few times. The gene names here belong to mouse. Coverage ceases 1 residue before the CDR3 finishes, and the germline J gene fills in the end. V gene TRBV12-1 combines with J gene TRBJ1-3, with 7 bases matching TRBD1. V trimming: 0 bases; J trimming: 3 bases; junction bases outside the gene matches: 1. The CDR3 is 14 amino acids. Germline lookup yields CDR1 SGHSN and CDR2 HYEKVE. Partial CDR3 DNA: TGTGCCAGCTCTCTCGACAGGGTTGGAAATACGCTCTAT. Encoded protein: CASSLDRVGNTLY. The whole CDR3 protein is CASSLDRVGNTLYF.

With respect to this clone: Genes and germline come from the mouse. The CDR3 is cut off 1 residue early in the read; its end comes from the germline J gene. This sequence joins TRBV13-3 and TRBJ2-4, with D tentatively TRBD1 (6 bases). Germline CDR1 reads NNHDY; CDR2 reads SYVADS. This CDR3 comprises 14 residues. Trimming stripped 0 bases from V and 3 bases from J, with 8 bases between. The CDR3 reads CASSDEGGQNTLYF. The DNA read from the CDR3 is TGTGCCAGCAGTGATGAAGGGGGACAAAACACCTTGTAC.

This clone came up once. Here the gene names and germline are mouse. Sequencing ends 1 residue short of the CDR3 end; the germline J gene provides the rest. This chain uses TRBV31 with TRBJ1-2; the D gene is possibly TRBD1 (5 bases). Germline CDR1 GKSSPN, CDR2 SITVG. The CDR3 consists of 13 residues. V was trimmed by 3 bases and J by 4 bases, leaving 12 bases between them. The CDR3 region is CAWSAGRGSDYTF. The DNA read from the CDR3 is TGTGCCTGGAGCGCAGGGAGGGGCTCCGACTACACC.

With respect to this clone: The genes and germline here are from mouse. With the read ending 1 residue before the CDR3 end, the germline J gene is used to fill in that end. The chain recombines TRBV3 with TRBJ2-2; 9 bases align to TRBD2. The CDR3 length is 14 residues. Germline lookup yields CDR1 SNHLY and CDR2 FYNGKV (reference sequence). With 4 bases clipped from V and 4 bases from J, the junction kept 1 base outside the gene matches. The covered CDR3 bases are TGTGCCAGCAGCTCGGGACTGGGCACCGGGCAGCTCTAC. The encoded protein is CASSSGLGTGQLY. The whole CDR3 protein is CASSSGLGTGQLYF.

Note on this clone: The gene names given are mouse names. The CDR3 end lies 1 residue beyond the end of the read and is filled in from the germline J gene. The chain employs TRBV14 and TRBJ2-4; D remains ambiguous. The germline gives CDR1 SGHDT, CDR2 FRDEAV. The CDR3 loop spans 14 amino acids. Trimming left V 1 base short and J 0 bases short, with 6 bases between. CDR3 sequence reads: CASSFATSQNTLYF. CDR3 bases read: TGTGCCAGCAGTTTCGCAACTAGTCAAAACACCTTGTAC.

On this clone: Genes here carry mouse names. The read is 1 residue too short to cover the CDR3 end, so that end is filled in from the germline J gene. J is TRBJ2-5 and V is TRBV12-2; possibly TRBD2 for D (6 bases). Per germline, CDR1 SGHLS and CDR2 HYDKME. The CDR3 totals 13 residues. With 2 bases removed from V and 2 bases from J, the gap between germline ends came to 7 bases. CDR3 residues: CASSRLVQDTQYF. The DNA read from the CDR3 is TGTGCCAGCTCTCGACTGGTCCAAGACACCCAGTAC.

About this clone: Mouse names are used for the genes. The CDR3 end lies 1 residue beyond the end of the read and is filled in from the germline J gene. J is TRBJ2-1 and V is TRBV13-3, with D perhaps matching TRBD2 (6 bases). V was cut by 5 bases and J by 0 bases, with 9 bases left in between. The germline V gene encodes CDR1 NNHDY and CDR2 SYVADS. There are 14 residues in the CDR3. The covered CDR3 bases are TGTGCCAGCAGGACTGGAGATAACTATGCTGAGCAGTTC. It translates to CASRTGDNYAEQF. The CDR3 in full is CASRTGDNYAEQFF.

With regard to this clone: The gene symbols are mouse symbols. The read stops 1 residue short of the end of the CDR3; the missing end is completed from the germline J gene. This specimen includes other DNA sequences encoding the same CDR3. The chain employs TRBV2 and TRBJ1-6, with unresolved D. TRBJ1-6 qualifies as an ORF whose function is uncertain. From germline, CDR1 is LGHNA and CDR2 YSYQKL. The V end was cut by 0 bases, the J end by 3 bases, with 3 bases between. The CDR3 runs to 14 residues. The CDR3 region is CASSQDNYNSPLYF. The covered CDR3 bases are TGTGCCAGCAGCCAAGACAACTATAATTCGCCCCTCTAC.

Relative to its sample, this clone is medium-sized. These gene names are mouse names. With the read ending 1 residue before the CDR3 end, the germline J gene is used to fill in that end. V is TRBV15 and J is TRBJ1-1, with no clear D. Germline V gene sequence: CDR1 SGHND, CDR2 FRSKSL. V lost 2 bases to trimming and J lost 1 base, with 5 bases between them. The CDR3 runs 13 residues. CDR3 protein: CASSLNKNTEVFF. The CDR3 bases that were read are TGTGCCAGCAGTTTAAACAAAAACACAGAAGTCTTC.